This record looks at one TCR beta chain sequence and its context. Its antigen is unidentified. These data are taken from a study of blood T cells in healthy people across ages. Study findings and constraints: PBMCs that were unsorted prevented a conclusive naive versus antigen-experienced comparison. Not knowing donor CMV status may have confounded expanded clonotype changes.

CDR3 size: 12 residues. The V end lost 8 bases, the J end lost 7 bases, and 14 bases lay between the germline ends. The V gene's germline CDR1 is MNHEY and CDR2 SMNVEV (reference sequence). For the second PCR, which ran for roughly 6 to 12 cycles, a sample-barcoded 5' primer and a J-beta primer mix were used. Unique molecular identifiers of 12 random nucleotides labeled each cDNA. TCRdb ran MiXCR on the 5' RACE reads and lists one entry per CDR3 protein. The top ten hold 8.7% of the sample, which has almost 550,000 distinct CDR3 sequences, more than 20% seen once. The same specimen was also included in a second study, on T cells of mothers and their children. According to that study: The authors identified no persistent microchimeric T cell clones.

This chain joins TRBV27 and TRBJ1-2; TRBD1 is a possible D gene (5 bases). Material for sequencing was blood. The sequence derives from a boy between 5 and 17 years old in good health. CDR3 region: CASRRQGSGYTF. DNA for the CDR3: TGTGCCAGCCGGCGGCAGGGTTCTGGCTACACCTTC.